This T cell receptor beta chain comes out of a study of T-cell reconstitution after alpha-beta-depleted transplantation in children. V lost 2 bases and J 8 bases, leaving 19 bases between the germline ends. The length of the CDR3 is 16 residues. Unique molecular identifiers were incorporated into the prepared TCRbeta library. TCRdb ran MiXCR on the PCR reads and lists one entry per CDR3 protein. The sample contains 610,000 or so distinct CDR3 sequences, 25% to 30% of which appear only once. The V and J genes are TRBV12-3 or TRBV12-4 and TRBJ2-1; D is unresolved. Specimen: PBMCs, collected before TCRalphabeta/CD19-depleted stem cell transplant. The source of this sequence is a boy in the first two years of life with Wiskott-Aldrich syndrome, due to receive a stem cell transplant. The CDR3 bases are TGTGCCAGCAGTTTAAGTCTGCTTGGGTACTCGGATGAGCAGTTCTTC. Protein: CASSLSLLGYSDEQFF.